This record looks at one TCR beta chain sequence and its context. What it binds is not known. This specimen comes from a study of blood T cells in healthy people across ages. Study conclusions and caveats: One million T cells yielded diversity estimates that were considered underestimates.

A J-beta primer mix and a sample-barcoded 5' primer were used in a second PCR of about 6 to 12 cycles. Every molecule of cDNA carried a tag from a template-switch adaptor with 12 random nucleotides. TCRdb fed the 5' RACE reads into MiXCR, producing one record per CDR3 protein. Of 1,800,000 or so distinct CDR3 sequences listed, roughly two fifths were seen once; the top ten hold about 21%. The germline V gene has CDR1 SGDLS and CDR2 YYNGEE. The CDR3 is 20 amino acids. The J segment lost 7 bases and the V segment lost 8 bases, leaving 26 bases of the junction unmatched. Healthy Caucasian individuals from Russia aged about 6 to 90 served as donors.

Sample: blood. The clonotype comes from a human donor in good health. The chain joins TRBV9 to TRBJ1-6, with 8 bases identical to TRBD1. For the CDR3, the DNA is TGTGCCAGGGGGACAGGCAACCTCCCGGGGACCAGCTGGGAGAATTCACCCCTCCACTTT. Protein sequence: CARGTGNLPGTSWENSPLHF.